This TCR beta chain was recovered during a study of T-cell reconstitution after alpha-beta-depleted transplantation in children. Study findings and constraints: By about two months after transplant, alpha-beta T cells reportedly arose from several hundred graft clones that had expanded. Among T cells one year after transplant, newly produced cells accounted for most counts and diversity. From surviving recipient T cells and thymic progenitors came the high day-60 TCRbeta diversity observed in some patients.

As regards this clonotype: Its matching antigen is unknown.

Germline V gives CDR1 SGHTA, CDR2 FQGNSA. Trimming removed 5 bases from V and 6 bases from J, with 19 bases in between. The length of the CDR3 is 15 residues. Unique molecular identifiers were incorporated into the prepared TCRbeta library. A single record per CDR3 protein comes from TCRdb applying MiXCR to the PCR reads. This table has about 32,000 distinct CDR3 sequences, roughly 6.7% appearing once. The chain joins TRBV7-2 to TRBJ1-1; D is possibly TRBD1 (5 bases). The origin of this receptor is a child in the first two years of life who had a stem cell transplant for acute myeloid leukemia, so the T cells may come from the graft donor. This specimen was peripheral blood, taken 60 days after TCRalphabeta/CD19-depleted stem cell transplant. The CDR3 protein is CASSTTRGEFAEAFF. The CDR3 region has the DNA TGTGCCAGCAGCACGACAAGGGGCGAGTTCGCTGAAGCTTTCTTT. Supplemented by reference TRBV7-2 and TRBJ1-1, the full variable domain reads GAGVSQSPSNKVTEKGKDVELRCDPISGHTALYWYRQSLGQGLEFLIYFQGNSAPDKSGLPSDRFSAERTGGSVSTLTIQRTQQEDSAVYLCASSTTRGEFAEAFFGQGTRLTVV.